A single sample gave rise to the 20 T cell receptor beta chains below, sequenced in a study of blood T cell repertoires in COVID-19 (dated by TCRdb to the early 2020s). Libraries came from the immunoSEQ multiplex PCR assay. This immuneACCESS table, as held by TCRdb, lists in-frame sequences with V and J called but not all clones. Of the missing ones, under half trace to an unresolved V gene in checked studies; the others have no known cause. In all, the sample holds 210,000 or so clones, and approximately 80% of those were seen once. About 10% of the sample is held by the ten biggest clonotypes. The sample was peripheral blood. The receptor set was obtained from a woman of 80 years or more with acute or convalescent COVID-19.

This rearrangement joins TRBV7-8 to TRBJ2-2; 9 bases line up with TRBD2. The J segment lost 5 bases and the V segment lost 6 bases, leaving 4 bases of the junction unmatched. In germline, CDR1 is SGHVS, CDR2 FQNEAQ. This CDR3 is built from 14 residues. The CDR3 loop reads CASSASGATGELFF. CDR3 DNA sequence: TGTGCCAGCAGTGCTAGCGGGGCTACCGGGGAGCTGTTTTTT.

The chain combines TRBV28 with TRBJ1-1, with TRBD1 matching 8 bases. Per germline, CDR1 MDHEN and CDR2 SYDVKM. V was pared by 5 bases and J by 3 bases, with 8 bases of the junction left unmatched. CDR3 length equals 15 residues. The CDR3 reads CASSPWTGRYTEAFF. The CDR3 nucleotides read TGTGCCAGCAGTCCGTGGACAGGGAGGTACACTGAAGCTTTCTTT.

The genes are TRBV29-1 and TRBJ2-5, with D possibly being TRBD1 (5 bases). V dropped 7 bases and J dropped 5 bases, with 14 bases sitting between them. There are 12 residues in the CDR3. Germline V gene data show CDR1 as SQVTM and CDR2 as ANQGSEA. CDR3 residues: CSARKQGETQYF. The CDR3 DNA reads TGCAGCGCCAGAAAGCAGGGTGAGACCCAGTACTTC.

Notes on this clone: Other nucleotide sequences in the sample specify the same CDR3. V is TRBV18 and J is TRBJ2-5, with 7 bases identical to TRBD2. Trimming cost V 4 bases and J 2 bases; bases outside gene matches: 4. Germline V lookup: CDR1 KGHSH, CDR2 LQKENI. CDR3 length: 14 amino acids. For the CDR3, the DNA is TGTGCCAGCTCACGGTTAGCGGGTCAAGAGACCCAGTACTTC. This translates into CASSRLAGQETQYF.

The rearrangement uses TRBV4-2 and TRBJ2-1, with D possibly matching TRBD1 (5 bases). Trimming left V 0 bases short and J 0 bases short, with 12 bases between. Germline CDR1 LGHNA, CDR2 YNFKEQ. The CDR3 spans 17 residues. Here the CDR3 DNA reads TGTGCCAGCAGCCAAGATTGGGGCCCGAGCTCCTACAATGAGCAGTTCTTC. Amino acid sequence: CASSQDWGPSSYNEQFF.

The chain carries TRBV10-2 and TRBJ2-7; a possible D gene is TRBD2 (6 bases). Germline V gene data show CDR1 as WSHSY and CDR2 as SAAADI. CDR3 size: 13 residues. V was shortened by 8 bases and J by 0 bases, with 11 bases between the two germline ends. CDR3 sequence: CASLSGASYEQYF. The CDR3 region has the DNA TGCGCCAGCCTTAGCGGAGCCTCCTACGAGCAGTACTTC.

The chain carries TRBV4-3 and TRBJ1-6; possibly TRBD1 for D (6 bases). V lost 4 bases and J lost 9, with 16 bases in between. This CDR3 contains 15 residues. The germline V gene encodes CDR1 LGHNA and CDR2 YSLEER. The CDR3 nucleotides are TGCGCCAGCAGCCCAGGCGGGGGGCGCGGTTCACCCCTCCACTTT. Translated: CASSPGGGRGSPLHF.

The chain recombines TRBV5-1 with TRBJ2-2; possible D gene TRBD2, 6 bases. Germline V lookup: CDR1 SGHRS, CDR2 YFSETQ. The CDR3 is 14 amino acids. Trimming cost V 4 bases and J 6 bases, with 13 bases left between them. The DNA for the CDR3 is TGCGCCAGCAGCGGGGAGGTAGCGTCCGGGGAGCTGTTTTTT. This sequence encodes CASSGEVASGELFF.

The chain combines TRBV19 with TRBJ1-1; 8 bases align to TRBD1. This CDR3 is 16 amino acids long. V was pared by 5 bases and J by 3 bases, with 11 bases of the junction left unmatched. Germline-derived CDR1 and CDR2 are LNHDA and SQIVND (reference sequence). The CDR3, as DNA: TGTGCCAGTAGTTTCGGACAGGGAGTTTGGGACACTGAAGCTTTCTTT. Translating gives CASSFGQGVWDTEAFF.

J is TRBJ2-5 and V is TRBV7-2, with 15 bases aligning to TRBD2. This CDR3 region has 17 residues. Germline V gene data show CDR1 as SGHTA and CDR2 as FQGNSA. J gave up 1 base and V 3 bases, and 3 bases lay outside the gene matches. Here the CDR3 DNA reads TGTGCCAGCAGCTTGGGACTAGCGGGGGGCACCCAAGAGACCCAGTACTTC. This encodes CASSLGLAGGTQETQYF.

CDR3 protein: CASSLAAGGDEQFF. The CDR3 nucleotides are TGTGCCAGCAGCTTAGCAGCGGGGGGAGATGAGCAGTTCTTC. V is TRBV11-3 and J is TRBJ2-1; 9 bases map to TRBD2. This CDR3 region has 14 residues. V shed 1 base and J 8 bases; nucleotides not matched to a gene: 3. CDR1 is SGHNT, CDR2 YENEEA, per germline.

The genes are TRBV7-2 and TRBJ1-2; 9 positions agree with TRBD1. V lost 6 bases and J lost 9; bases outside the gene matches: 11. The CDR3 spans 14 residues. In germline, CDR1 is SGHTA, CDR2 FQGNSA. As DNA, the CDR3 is TGTGCCAGCAGTTTCCGGGGACAGGGCGAGAGCTACACCTTC. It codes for CASSFRGQGESYTF.

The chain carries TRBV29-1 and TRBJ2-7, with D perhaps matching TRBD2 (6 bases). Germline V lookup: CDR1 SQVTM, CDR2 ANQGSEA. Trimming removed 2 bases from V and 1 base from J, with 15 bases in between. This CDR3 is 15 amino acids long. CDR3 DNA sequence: TGCAGCGTTGAAAAAATCGCAGGGAGGTCCTACGAGCAGTACTTC. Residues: CSVEKIAGRSYEQYF.

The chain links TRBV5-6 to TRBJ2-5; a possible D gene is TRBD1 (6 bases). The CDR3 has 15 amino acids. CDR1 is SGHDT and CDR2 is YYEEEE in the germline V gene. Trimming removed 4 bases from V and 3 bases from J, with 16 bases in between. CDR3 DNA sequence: TGTGCCAGCAGCACTCATCAGGGGATGAAAGAGACCCAGTACTTC. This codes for CASSTHQGMKETQYF.

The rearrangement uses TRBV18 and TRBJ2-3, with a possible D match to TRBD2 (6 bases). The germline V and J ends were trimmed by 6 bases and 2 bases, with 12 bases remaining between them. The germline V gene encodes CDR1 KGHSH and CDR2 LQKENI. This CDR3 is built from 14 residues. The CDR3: CASSPTGDTDTQYF. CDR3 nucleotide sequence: TGTGCCAGCTCCCCCACGGGAGACACAGATACGCAGTATTTT.

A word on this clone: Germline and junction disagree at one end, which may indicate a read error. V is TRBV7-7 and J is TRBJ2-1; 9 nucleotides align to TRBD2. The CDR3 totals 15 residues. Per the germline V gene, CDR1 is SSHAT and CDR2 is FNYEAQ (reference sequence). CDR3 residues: CASSLAASGINEQFF. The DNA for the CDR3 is TGTGCTAGCAGCTTAGCGGCTAGCGGGATCAATGAGCAGTTCTTC.

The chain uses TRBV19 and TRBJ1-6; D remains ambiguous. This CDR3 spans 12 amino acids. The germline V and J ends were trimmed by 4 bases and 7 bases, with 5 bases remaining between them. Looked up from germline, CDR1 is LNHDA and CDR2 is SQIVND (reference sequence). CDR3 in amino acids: CASSTFNSPLHF. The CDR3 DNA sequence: TGTGCCAGTAGTACCTTCAATTCACCCCTCCACTTT.

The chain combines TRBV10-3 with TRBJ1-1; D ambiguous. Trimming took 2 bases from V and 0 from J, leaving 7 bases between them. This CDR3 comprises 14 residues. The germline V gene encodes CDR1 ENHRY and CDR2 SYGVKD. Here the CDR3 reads CAISENSMNTEAFF. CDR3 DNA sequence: TGTGCCATCAGTGAGAACAGTATGAACACTGAAGCTTTCTTT.

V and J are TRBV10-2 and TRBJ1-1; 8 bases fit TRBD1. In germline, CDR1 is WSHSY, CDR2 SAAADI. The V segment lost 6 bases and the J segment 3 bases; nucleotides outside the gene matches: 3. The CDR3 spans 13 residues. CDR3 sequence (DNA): TGCGCCAGCAGCGCGGACAGGGACACTGAAGCTTTCTTT. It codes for CASSADRDTEAFF.

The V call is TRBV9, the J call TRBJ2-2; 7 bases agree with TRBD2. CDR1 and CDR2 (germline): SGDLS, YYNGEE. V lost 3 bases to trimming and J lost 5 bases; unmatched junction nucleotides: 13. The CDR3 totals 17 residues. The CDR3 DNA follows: TGTGCCAGCAGCGCCGTAGGTGGCGGGAGAGGTACCGGGGAGCTGTTTTTT. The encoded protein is CASSAVGGGRGTGELFF.